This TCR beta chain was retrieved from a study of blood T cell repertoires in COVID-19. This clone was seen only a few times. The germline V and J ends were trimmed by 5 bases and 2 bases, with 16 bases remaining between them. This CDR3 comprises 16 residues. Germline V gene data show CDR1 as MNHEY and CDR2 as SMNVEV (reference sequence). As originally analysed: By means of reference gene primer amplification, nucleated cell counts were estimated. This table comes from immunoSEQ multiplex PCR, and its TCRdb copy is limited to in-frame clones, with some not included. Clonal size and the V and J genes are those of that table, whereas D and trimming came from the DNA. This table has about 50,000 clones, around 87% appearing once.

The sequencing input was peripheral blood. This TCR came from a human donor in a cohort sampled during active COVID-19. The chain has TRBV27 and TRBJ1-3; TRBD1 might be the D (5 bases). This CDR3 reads CASSPLGGGAGNTIYF. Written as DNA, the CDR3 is TGTGCCAGCAGTCCCCTCGGGGGAGGGGCTGGAAACACCATATATTTT.